A selection of T cell receptor beta chains follows, all from one sample in a study of blood T cell repertoires in COVID-19. The repertoire was sequenced with immunoSEQ multiplex PCR; TCRdb's copy has only in-frame clones and lacks some. The sample lists under 25,000 clones; about 90% were seen once. The material sequenced was peripheral blood. These receptors were obtained from a human donor in a cohort sampled during active COVID-19. CDR3s include the opening cysteine and the closing phenylalanine or tryptophan. Each record gives: clone size, J gene, V gene, D gene, CDR3 DNA, CDR3 protein. The D gene is left open where the match is weak. Some rows mark clone size as missing; the rest say once, few, many or name a class of expanded clone.

- TRBJ1-5 TRBV28 - TGTGCCAGCAGTCCCGGGGTAGGTGGGTTCAATCAGCCCCAGCATTTT CASSPGVGGFNQPQHF
- TRBJ1-5 TRBV27 - TGTGCCAGCAGTGGTGGGAGGAGGCGCGATCAGCCCCAGCATTTT CASSGGRRRDQPQHF
- TRBJ2-7 TRBV19 TRBD1 TGTGCCAGTAGTATTTCGGGACAGGGGGCCCGTAAGTACTTC CASSISGQGARKYF
- TRBJ1-6 TRBV5-1 TRBD1 TGCGCCAGCAGCGGGACAGCAGATAATTCACCCCTCCACTTT CASSGTADNSPLHF
- TRBJ1-1 TRBV11-3 - TGTGCCAGCAGCCCAGGACAGATGAACACTGAAGCTTTCTTT CASSPGQMNTEAFF
- TRBJ2-1 TRBV11-3 TRBD2 TGTGCCAGCAGCTTAGCTCTCCAGTCCGGGGGGTACAATGAGCAGTTCTTC CASSLALQSGGYNEQFF
once TRBJ2-7 TRBV11-2 TRBD2 TGTGCCAGCAGCCCAGCGGGAGGGCCGAATGAGCAGTACTTC CASSPAGGPNEQYF
- TRBJ1-1 TRBV7-6 - TGTGCCAGCAGCTTCGGGTCGAACACTGAAGCTTTCTTT CASSFGSNTEAFF
- TRBJ1-1 TRBV5-1 - TGCGCCAGCAGCGGTAACCGGGGGGACACTGAAGCTTTCTTT CASSGNRGDTEAFF
- TRBJ1-1 TRBV28 - TGTGCCAGCAGTCTCCTGAACACTGAAGCTTTCTTT CASSLLNTEAFF
- TRBJ2-7 TRBV19 TRBD1 TGTGCCAGTAGGAGGGACAGGGGCGCCTACGAGCAGTACTTC CASRRDRGAYEQYF
- TRBJ2-1 TRBV7-9 TRBD2 TGTGCCAGCAGCTTAGGCTTAGCGGGAGGAAGGAATGAGCAGTTCTTC CASSLGLAGGRNEQFF
- TRBJ1-6 TRBV28 - TGTGCCAGCAGTTCCTCGGACATTGCGGGGGCCCTCCACTTT CASSSSDIAGALHF
- TRBJ2-1 TRBV11-2 - TGTGCCAGCAGCGTAATGACGTCGGGGCAGTTCTTC CASSVMTSGQFF
- TRBJ2-7 TRBV4-2 TRBD2 TGTGCCAGCAGCGTACCGGGACTAGATTCTCCCTACGAGCAGTACTTC CASSVPGLDSPYEQYF
- TRBJ1-2 TRBV9 TRBD1 TGTGCCACCCGGGGACAGGGGGCGAATGGCTACACCTTC CATRGQGANGYTF
- TRBJ1-5 TRBV6-5 TRBD1 TGTGCCAGCGAAAGGACAGGGGGCAATCAGCCCCAGCATTTT CASERTGGNQPQHF
- TRBJ1-1 TRBV5-4 - TGTGCCAGCAGCCTACAGGGCATGAACACTGAAGCTTTCTTT CASSLQGMNTEAFF
- TRBJ2-7 TRBV5-6 TRBD1 TGTGCCAGCAGCGAGACAGGGGGGGACCTGACCTACGAGCAGTACTTC CASSETGGDLTYEQYF
- TRBJ1-2 TRBV28 - TGTGCCAGCAGTTTTTCGGACACGTTGAACTATGGCTACACCTTC CASSFSDTLNYGYTF
- TRBJ1-1 TRBV19 - TGTGCCATTAAGAGCGGGGTGAACACTGAAGCTTTCTTT CAIKSGVNTEAFF
- TRBJ2-7 TRBV25-1 TRBD1 TGTGCCAGCCAGGGACAGGGGGTAGTTCACGAGCAGTACTTC CASQGQGVVHEQYF
once TRBJ2-2 TRBV5-1 TRBD1 TGCGCCAGCAGCCGTAACAGGGGGGATTCCGGGGAGCTGTTTTTT CASSRNRGDSGELFF
- TRBJ2-7 TRBV27 - TGTGCCAGCAGGAGACAGGAATCCTACGAGCAGTACTTC CASRRQESYEQYF
- TRBJ2-1 TRBV20-1 - TGCAGTGCTAGTCAGCGGGCAGCCTACAATGAGCAGTTCTTC CSASQRAAYNEQFF
few TRBJ2-5 TRBV5-1 TRBD1 TGCGCCAGCAGCGCTGGACAGGCCCAAGAGACCCAGTACTTC CASSAGQAQETQYF
few TRBJ1-2 TRBV27 - TGTGCCAGCAGTTTTACAAACGGGAGGGGCTACACCTTC CASSFTNGRGYTF
- TRBJ1-6 TRBV28 - TGTGCCAGCAGCCTTCCCGGGACTCACATAGTCCTCCACTTT CASSLPGTHIVLHF
- TRBJ2-3 TRBV14 TRBD1 TGTGCCAGCAGCCAAGCCGGGACAGGGGTGGATACGCAGTATTTT CASSQAGTGVDTQYF
once TRBJ1-2 TRBV6-5 - TGTGCCAGCAGTCGAGACGGGTATGGCTACACCTTC CASSRDGYGYTF
- TRBJ1-5 TRBV28 TRBD1 TGTGCCAGCAGTTCCGGACAGGGGAGTATGAATCAGCCCCAGCATTTT CASSSGQGSMNQPQHF
- TRBJ1-5 TRBV2 - TGTGCCAGCAGTGTGGATAAGTGGAGTGCGGGGGATCGCAATCAGCCCCAGCATTTT CASSVDKWSAGDRNQPQHF
- TRBJ1-1 TRBV10-3 - TGTGCCATCAGTGAAGCGGGACACTCGAACACTGAAGCTTTCTTT CAISEAGHSNTEAFF
once TRBJ2-7 TRBV27 TRBD2 TGTGCCAGCAGTTTCCGGACTAGCGGGAGTTACGAGCAGTACTTC CASSFRTSGSYEQYF
- TRBJ2-4 TRBV28 TRBD1 TGTGCCAGCAGTTACCCATTGTGGGGACAGGGTCCACCACTAGCCAAAAACATTCAGTACTTC CASSYPLWGQGPPLAKNIQYF
- TRBJ1-5 TRBV28 - TGTGCCAGCAGTTTATGGCTCCGGCAGCGTAATCAGCCCCAGCATTTT CASSLWLRQRNQPQHF
once TRBJ2-5 TRBV5-6 - TGTGCCAGCAGCTTGCTTCCTCAAGAGACCCAGTACTTC CASSLLPQETQYF
- TRBJ2-5 TRBV25-1 TRBD1 TGTGCCAGCAGTTCCCCAGGGACAGCGGAGACCCAGTACTTC CASSSPGTAETQYF
- TRBJ2-1 TRBV28 TRBD2 TGTGCCAGCAGTAGCGGGAGAGGGAATGAGCAGTTCTTC CASSSGRGNEQFF
- TRBJ2-7 TRBV4-1 TRBD1 TGCGCCAGCAGCCATCTACCGGGACAGGGACCCTACGAGCAGTACTTC CASSHLPGQGPYEQYF
- TRBJ1-3 TRBV11-3 TRBD1 TGTGCCAGCAGCCGGACAGGGACTGGAAACACCATATATTTT CASSRTGTGNTIYF
- TRBJ1-2 TRBV27 - TGTGCCAGCAGTCTCTCTCCGGGGAGCAACCTTTACTATGGCTACACCTTC CASSLSPGSNLYYGYTF
- TRBJ2-3 TRBV5-1 - TGCGCCAGCAGCCTAGTCGGGGAAAGCACAGATACGCAGTATTTT CASSLVGESTDTQYF
- TRBJ2-1 TRBV7-2 - TGTGCCAGCAGCTTAGGGGCGGGATACAATGAGCAGTTCTTC CASSLGAGYNEQFF
- TRBJ2-1 TRBV29-1 - TGCAGCGTTGTGTTGAGACAGCCCTACAATGAGCAGTTCTTC CSVVLRQPYNEQFF
- TRBJ2-7 TRBV27 TRBD1 TGTGCCAGCGCCCGATGGGACAGGGGCTCCTACGAGCAGTACTTC CASARWDRGSYEQYF
few TRBJ2-7 TRBV2 - TGTGCCAGCACCCTGACACCCCACACCTACGAGCAGTACTTC CASTLTPHTYEQYF
- TRBJ1-5 TRBV28 - TGTGCCAGCAGTTTGTCGGGGGGCAGTGTACGGCCCCAGCATTTT CASSLSGGSVRPQHF
- TRBJ1-2 TRBV6-5 - TGTGCCAGCAGGGAGGTGAATTATGGCTACACCTTC CASREVNYGYTF
- TRBJ2-7 TRBV19 TRBD2 TGTGCCAGTAGTACGGGACTAGCGGGAGGCGAGCAGTACTTC CASSTGLAGGEQYF